Below, one TCR beta chain is given with its context. Its antigen remains unidentified. TCRdb keeps only in-frame clones here, not all; method: immunoSEQ multiplex PCR. Here the sample spans 55,000 to 80,000 clones, roughly 84% being singletons. The CDR3 has 15 amino acids. Germline CDR1 and CDR2: SGDLS and YYNGEE. Trimming left V 4 bases short and J 2 bases short, with 12 bases between. This entry is derived from a study of T cell responses to AZD1222 COVID-19 vaccine. The study, taken as a whole, reports: It was only after the peak T cell response that any repertoires were sampled. Spike-specific TCR breadth and depth rose after two AZD1222 doses.

The chain combines TRBV9 with TRBJ2-2; D not resolved. Here the sequenced sample was peripheral blood, taken on day 0 of AZD1222 vaccination. This receptor was obtained from an adult in good health. CDR3 loop: CASSPNNFNTGELFF. CDR3 coding DNA: TGTGCCAGCAGCCCAAATAACTTCAACACCGGGGAGCTGTTTTTT.